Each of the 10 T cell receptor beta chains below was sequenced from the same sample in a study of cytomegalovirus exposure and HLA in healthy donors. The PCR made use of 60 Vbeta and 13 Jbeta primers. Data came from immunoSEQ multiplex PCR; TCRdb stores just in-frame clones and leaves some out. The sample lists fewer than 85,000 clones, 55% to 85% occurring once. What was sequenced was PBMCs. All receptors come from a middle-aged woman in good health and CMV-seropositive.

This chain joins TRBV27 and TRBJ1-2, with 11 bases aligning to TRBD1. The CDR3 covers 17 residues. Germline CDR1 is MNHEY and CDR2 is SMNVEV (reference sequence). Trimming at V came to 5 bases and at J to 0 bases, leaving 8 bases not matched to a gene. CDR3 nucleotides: TGTGCCAGCAGTATACGGACAGGGGGCACAGCTAACTATGGCTACACCTTC. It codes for CASSIRTGGTANYGYTF.

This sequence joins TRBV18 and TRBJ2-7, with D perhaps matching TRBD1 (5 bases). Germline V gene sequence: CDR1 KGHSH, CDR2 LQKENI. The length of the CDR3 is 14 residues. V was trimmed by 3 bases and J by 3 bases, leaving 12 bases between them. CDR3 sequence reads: CASSPAGNFYEQYF. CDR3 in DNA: TGTGCCAGCTCACCGGCAGGGAACTTCTACGAGCAGTACTTC.

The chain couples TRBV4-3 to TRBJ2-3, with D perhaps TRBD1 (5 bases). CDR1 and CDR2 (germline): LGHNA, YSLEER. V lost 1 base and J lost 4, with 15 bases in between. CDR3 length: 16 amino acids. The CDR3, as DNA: TGCGCCAGCAGCCAAGGTCCGGCTACAGGAGCAGATACGCAGTATTTT. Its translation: CASSQGPATGADTQYF.

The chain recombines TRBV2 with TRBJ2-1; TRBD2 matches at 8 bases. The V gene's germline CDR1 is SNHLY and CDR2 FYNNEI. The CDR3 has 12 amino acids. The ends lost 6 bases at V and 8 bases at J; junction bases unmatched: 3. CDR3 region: CASRALADEQFF. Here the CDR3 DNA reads TGTGCCAGCAGAGCACTAGCGGATGAGCAGTTCTTC.

CDR3 bases: TGTGCCATCAGTGACCGCGACAGGGCTGGAGATACGCAGTATTTT. Its protein product is CAISDRDRAGDTQYF. The chain recombines TRBV10-3 with TRBJ2-3, with 7 nucleotides matching TRBD1. The germline CDR1 and CDR2 sequences are ENHRY and SYGVKD. The CDR3 is 15 amino acids. J was trimmed by 5 bases and V by 3 bases; bases with no gene match: 8.

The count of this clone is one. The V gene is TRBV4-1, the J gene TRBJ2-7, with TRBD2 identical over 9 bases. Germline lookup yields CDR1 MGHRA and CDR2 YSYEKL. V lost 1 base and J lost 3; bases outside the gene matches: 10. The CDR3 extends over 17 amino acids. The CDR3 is CASSQVYPAGGIYEQYF. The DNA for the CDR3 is TGCGCCAGCAGCCAAGTCTACCCAGCGGGAGGCATCTACGAGCAGTACTTC.

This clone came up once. CDR3 sequence: CASSLGSSGANVLTF. CDR3 nucleotides: TGTGCCAGCAGTTTAGGCAGTTCTGGGGCCAACGTCCTGACTTTC. The genes are TRBV28 and TRBJ2-6; unclear D gene. Trimming took off 2 bases at V and 1 base at J, with 6 bases between the two ends. The germline gives CDR1 MDHEN, CDR2 SYDVKM. The CDR3 is 15 residues long.

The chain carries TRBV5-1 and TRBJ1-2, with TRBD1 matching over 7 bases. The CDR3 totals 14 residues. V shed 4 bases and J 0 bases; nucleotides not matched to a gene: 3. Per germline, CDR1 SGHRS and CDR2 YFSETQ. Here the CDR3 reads CASSPGQTNYGYTF. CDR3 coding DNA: TGCGCCAGCAGCCCGGGACAGACTAACTATGGCTACACCTTC.

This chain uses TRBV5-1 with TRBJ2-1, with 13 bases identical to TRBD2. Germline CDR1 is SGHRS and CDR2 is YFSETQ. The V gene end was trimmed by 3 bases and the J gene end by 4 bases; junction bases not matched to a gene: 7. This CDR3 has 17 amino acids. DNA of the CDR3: TGCGCCAGCAGCTCAAAGGGACTAGCGGGATTGTACAATGAGCAGTTCTTC. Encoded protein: CASSSKGLAGLYNEQFF.

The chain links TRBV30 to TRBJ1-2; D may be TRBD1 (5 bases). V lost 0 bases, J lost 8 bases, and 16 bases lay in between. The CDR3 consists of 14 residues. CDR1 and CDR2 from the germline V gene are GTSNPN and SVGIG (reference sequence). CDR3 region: CAWSVGLLSGGYTF. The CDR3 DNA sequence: TGTGCCTGGAGTGTGGGACTTCTGTCCGGGGGCTACACCTTC.